The rows below give T cell receptor beta chains drawn from one sample of a study of graft-versus-host responses after intestinal transplantation. TCRdb keeps only in-frame clones here, not all; method: immunoSEQ multiplex PCR. The profile covers 10,000 to 15,000 clones, with 30% appearing a single time and 2.6% taken by the ten largest. Here the sequenced sample was alloreactive CD8+ T cells from a mixed lymphocyte reaction culture, taken before intestinal transplant. These receptors were collected from a human patient who received an intestinal transplant. CDR3s leave out the opening cysteine and the closing phenylalanine or tryptophan. D genes are given only for firm matches.

TRBD2	15	TRBV4-2	TRBJ2-1	ASSQTVAGEIYNEQF
TRBD1	17	TRBV10-1	TRBJ1-5	ASSEDIPGQTHSNQPQH
NA	13	TRBV28	TRBJ1-5	ASSFLQLLNQPQH
TRBD1	13	TRBV7-3	TRBJ2-3	ASSLTGGSADTQY
NA	14	TRBV21-1	TRBJ2-5	ASSNPGSGSLKTQY
TRBD1	13	TRBV7-6	TRBJ1-2	ASSLGTGGNYGYT
NA	13	TRBV4-2	TRBJ2-3	ASSQGARGTDTQY
NA	12	TRBV28	TRBJ2-3	ASTNAEGSSTQY
NA	14	TRBV7-9	TRBJ1-2	ASAAPGTQRHYGYT
NA	12	TRBV7-8	TRBJ2-2	ASTGPRNTGELF
TRBD1	13	TRBV28	TRBJ1-2	ASSLTGLGMSGYT
TRBD2	15	TRBV2	TRBJ2-7	ASSELAGAPRDYEQY
TRBD1	12	TRBV6-1	TRBJ2-7	ASSFGQGSYEQY
TRBD1	13	TRBV4-1	TRBJ2-1	ASSQGDSIYNEQF
TRBD2	11	TRBV29-1	TRBJ2-7	SGRGGSEYEQY
TRBD1	15	TRBV10-3	TRBJ2-3	AISDNLRQGGTDTQY
NA	11	TRBV5-1	TRBJ2-7	ASSLGGPYEQY
TRBD1	13	TRBV4-1	TRBJ2-7	ASSQGPGTVYEQY
TRBD1	14	TRBV5-1	TRBJ1-1	ASSLGWTGMNTEAF
TRBD1	12	TRBV9	TRBJ1-1	ASSGQGSHTEAF
TRBD1	15	TRBV5-1	TRBJ2-5	ASSLHKTGGRGETQY
TRBD1	12	TRBV6-5	TRBJ1-1	ASTRQGRYTEAF
NA	10	TRBV5-4	TRBJ2-3	ASSLGADTQY
TRBD1	12	TRBV10-2	TRBJ1-1	ASSEWTGGTEAF
NA	13	TRBV27	TRBJ2-1	ASSSQGRVYNEQF
TRBD2	16	TRBV4-2	TRBJ2-5	ASSQATGLAGIQETQY
NA	11	TRBV6-9	TRBJ2-1	ASSEERVAEQF